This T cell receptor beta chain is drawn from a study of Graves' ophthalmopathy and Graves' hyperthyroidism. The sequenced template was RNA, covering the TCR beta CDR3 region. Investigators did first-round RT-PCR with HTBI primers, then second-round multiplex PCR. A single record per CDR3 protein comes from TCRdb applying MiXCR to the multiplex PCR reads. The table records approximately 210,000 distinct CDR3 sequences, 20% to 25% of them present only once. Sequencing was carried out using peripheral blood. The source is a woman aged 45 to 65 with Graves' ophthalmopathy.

CDR3 DNA sequence: TGTGCCAGCGGACTATACACCGGGGAGCTGTTTTTT. It codes for CASGLYTGELFF. The chain uses TRBV27 and TRBJ2-2; TRBD2 is a possible D gene (6 bases). The CDR3 is 12 residues long. The germline V gene encodes CDR1 MNHEY and CDR2 SMNVEV (reference sequence). V was clipped by 8 bases and J by 3 bases, with 7 bases between them.